This T cell receptor (beta chain) comes out of a study of shared clonotypes between healthy human individuals. The method was immunoSEQ multiplex PCR; TCRdb's version includes in-frame clones alone and lacks a portion of them. The sample lists about 2.2 million clones, over 85% occurring once. Selected positively for CCR7 and CD45RO-negative, naive CD8 cells excluded terminally differentiated effector memory CD45RA+ cells. CDR1 is MGHDK, CDR2 SYGVNS, per germline. This CDR3 has 17 amino acids. Trimming shortened V by 2 bases and J by 7 bases, and 20 bases separated the two germline ends. Turning to this clone: Its antigen is undetermined.

Findings and limits, study-wide: Read depth was anticipated to influence clonotype sharing among donors.

The V gene is TRBV25-1, the J gene TRBJ1-4; the D is unclear. This TCR was recovered from a man aged 18 to 30 in good health. Some clones in this sample may be carry-over from other donors' samples. Sample: naive CD8+ T cells from PBMCs. Here the CDR3 reads CASSENLEGPRGEKLFF. The CDR3 nucleotides are TGTGCCAGCAGTGAAAATCTTGAGGGTCCTCGGGGTGAAAAACTGTTTTTT.